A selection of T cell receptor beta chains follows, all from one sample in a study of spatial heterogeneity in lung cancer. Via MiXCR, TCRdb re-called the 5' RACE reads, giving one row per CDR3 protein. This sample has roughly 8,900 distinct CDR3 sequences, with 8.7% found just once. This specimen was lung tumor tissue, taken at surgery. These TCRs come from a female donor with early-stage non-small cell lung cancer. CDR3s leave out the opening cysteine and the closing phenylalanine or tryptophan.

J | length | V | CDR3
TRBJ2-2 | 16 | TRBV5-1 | ASSLELAGGPSTGELF
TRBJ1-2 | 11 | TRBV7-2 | ASSQDRVGGYT
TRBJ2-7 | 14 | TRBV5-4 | ASSPSGGGPGYEQY
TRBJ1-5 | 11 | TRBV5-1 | ASRTTLNQPQH
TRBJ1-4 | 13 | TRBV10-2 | ASSDVGTFGRGLF
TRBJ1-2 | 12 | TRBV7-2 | ASSLEGTVYGYT
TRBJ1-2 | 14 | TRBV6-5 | ASSPSGTGGREGYT
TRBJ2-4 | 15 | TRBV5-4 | ASSLAQGEPGGNIQY
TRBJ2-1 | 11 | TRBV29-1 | SVHSGGTREQF
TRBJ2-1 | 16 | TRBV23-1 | ASSHGRGGLSSYNEQF
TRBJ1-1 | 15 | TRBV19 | ASIQLGQGGMNTEAF